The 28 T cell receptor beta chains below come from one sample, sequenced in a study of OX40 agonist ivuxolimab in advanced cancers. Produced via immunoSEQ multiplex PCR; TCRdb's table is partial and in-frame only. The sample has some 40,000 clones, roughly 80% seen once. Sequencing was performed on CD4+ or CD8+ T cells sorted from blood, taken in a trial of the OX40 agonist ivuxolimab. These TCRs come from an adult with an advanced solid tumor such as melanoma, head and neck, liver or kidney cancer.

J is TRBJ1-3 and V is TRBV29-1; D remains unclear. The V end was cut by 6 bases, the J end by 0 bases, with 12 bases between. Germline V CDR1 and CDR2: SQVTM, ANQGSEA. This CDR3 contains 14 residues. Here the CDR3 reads CSVRTGSSGNTIYF. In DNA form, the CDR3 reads TGCAGCGTGCGGACGGGAAGCTCTGGAAACACCATATATTTT.

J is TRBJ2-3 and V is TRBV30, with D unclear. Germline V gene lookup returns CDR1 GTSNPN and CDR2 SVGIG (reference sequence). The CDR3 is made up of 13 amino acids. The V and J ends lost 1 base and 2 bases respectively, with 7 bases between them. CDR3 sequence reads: CAWSGVYTDTQYF. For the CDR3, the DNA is TGTGCCTGGAGTGGGGTCTACACAGATACGCAGTATTTT.

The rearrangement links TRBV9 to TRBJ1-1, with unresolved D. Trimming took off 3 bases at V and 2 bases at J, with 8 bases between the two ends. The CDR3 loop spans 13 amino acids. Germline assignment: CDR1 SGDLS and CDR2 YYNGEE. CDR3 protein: CASSAAANTEAFF. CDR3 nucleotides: TGTGCCAGCAGCGCGGCGGCTAACACTGAAGCTTTCTTT.

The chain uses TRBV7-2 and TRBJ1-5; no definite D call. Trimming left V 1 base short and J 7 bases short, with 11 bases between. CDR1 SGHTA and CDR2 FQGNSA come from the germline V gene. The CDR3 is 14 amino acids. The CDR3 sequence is CASSLDRSGQPQHF. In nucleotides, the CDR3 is TGTGCCAGCAGCTTAGATAGGTCAGGACAGCCCCAGCATTTT.

The DNA of the CDR3 is TGTGCCAGCAGCCCCGGGACAGGGGAATACAATGAGCAGTTCTTC. Protein: CASSPGTGEYNEQFF. The rearrangement uses TRBV7-2 and TRBJ2-1; 10 bases are a match to TRBD1. J lost 4 bases, V lost 5 bases, and 5 bases had no gene match. The germline V gene has CDR1 SGHTA and CDR2 FQGNSA. The CDR3 spans 15 residues.

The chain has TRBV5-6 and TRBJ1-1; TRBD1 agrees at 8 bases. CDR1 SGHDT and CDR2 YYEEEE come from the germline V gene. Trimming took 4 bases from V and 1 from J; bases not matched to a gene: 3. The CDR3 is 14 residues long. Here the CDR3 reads CASSRGQGNTEAFF. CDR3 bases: TGTGCCAGCAGCCGAGGACAGGGGAACACTGAAGCTTTCTTT.

CDR3 DNA: TGCAGCTGTACCGGGCAGGGCCTCTACAATGAGCAGTTCTTC. Its protein product is CSCTGQGLYNEQFF. The chain links TRBV29-1 to TRBJ2-1; D possibly corresponds to TRBD1 (5 bases). V dropped 8 bases and J dropped 3 bases, with 17 bases sitting between them. CDR1 is SQVTM and CDR2 is ANQGSEA in the germline V gene. The CDR3 totals 14 residues.

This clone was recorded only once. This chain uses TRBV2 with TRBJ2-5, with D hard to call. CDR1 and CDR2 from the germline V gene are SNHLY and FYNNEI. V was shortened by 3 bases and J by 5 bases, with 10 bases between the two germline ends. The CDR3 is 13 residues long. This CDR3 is CASSEVAVETQYF. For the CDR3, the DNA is TGTGCCAGCAGTGAGGTCGCGGTGGAGACCCAGTACTTC.

CDR3 nucleotides: TGTGCCAGCAGGGATGGCAGGACTTATGGCTACACCTTC. Residues: CASRDGRTYGYTF. This chain uses TRBV28 with TRBJ1-2; D gene uncertain. CDR3 size: 13 residues. The V gene's germline CDR1 is MDHEN and CDR2 SYDVKM. The ends were cut back, 6 bases at V and 5 bases at J, with 13 bases in the middle.

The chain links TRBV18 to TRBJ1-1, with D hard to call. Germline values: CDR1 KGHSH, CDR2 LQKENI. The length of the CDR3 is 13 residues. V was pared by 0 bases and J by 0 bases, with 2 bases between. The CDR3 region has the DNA TGTGCCAGCTCACCACCTGTGAACACTGAAGCTTTCTTT. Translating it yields CASSPPVNTEAFF.

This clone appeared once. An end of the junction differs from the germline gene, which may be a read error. The CDR3 spells CASSATGPGGFFF. For the CDR3, the DNA is TGCGCCAGCAGCGCCACAGGGCCCGGGGGTTTTTTTTTC. The V call is TRBV5-1, the J call TRBJ2-7; D assignment may be TRBD1 or TRBD2 (6 bases each). Per germline, CDR1 SGHRS and CDR2 YFSETQ. CDR3 length: 13 amino acids.

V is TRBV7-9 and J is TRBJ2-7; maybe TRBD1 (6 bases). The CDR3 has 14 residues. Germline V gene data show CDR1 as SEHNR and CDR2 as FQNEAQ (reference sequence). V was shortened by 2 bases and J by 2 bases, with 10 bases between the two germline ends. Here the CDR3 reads CASSLTGNTYEQYF. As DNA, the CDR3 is TGTGCCAGCAGCTTAACAGGGAATACCTACGAGCAGTACTTC.

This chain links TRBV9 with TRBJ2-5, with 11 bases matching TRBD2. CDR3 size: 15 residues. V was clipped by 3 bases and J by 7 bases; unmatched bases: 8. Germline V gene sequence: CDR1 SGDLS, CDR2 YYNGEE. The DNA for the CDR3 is TGTGCCAGCAGCGAGGGGACTAGCGGCACGGGGACCCAGTACTTC. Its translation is CASSEGTSGTGTQYF. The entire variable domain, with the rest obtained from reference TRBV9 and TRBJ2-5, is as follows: DSGVTQTPKHLITATGQRVTLRCSPRSGDLSVYWYQQSLDQGLQFLIQYYNGEERAKGNILERFSAQQFPDLHSELNLSSLELGDSALYFCASSEGTSGTGTQYFGPGTRLLVL.

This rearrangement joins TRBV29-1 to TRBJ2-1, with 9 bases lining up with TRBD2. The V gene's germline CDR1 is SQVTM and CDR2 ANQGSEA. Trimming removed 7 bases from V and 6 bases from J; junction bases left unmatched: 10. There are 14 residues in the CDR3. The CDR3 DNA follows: TGCAGCGCCCTGGCTAGCGGGACTGTCAATGAGCAGTTCTTC. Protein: CSALASGTVNEQFF.

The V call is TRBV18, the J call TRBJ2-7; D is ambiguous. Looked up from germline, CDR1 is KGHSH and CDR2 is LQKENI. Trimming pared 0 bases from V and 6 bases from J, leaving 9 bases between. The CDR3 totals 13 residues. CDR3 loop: CASSPPISLEQYF. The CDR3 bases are TGTGCCAGCTCACCACCAATTTCCCTCGAGCAGTACTTC.

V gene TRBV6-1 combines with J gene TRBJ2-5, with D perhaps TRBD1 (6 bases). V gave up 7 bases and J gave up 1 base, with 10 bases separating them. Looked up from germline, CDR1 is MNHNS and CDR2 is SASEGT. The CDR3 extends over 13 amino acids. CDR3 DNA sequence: TGTGCCAGCAAAATGACAGGCCAAGAGACCCAGTACTTC. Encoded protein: CASKMTGQETQYF.

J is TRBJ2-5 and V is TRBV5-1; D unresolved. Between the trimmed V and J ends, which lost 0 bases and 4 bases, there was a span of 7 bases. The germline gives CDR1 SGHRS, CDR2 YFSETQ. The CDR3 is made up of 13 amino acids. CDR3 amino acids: CASSLGQAETQYF. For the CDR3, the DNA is TGCGCCAGCAGCTTGGGACAAGCAGAGACCCAGTACTTC.

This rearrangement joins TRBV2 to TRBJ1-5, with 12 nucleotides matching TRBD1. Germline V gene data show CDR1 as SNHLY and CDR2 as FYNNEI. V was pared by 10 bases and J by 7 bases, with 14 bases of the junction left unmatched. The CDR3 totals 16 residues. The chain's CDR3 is CATNSGTGGAEQPQHF. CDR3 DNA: TGTGCCACAAATTCCGGGACAGGGGGCGCAGAGCAGCCCCAGCATTTT.

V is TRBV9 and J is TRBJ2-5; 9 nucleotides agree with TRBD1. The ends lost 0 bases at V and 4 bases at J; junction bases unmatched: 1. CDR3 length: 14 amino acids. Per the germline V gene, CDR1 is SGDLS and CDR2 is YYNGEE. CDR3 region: CASSVDRGRETQYF. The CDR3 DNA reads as TGTGCCAGCAGCGTAGACAGGGGGCGAGAGACCCAGTACTTC.

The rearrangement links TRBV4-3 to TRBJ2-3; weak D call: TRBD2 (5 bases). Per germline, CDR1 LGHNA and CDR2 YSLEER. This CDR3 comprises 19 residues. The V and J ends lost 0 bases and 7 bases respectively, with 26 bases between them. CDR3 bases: TGCGCCAGCAGCCAAGACCGTTCCCTGCTGGGAGCGGAACCTCATACGCAGTATTTT. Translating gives CASSQDRSLLGAEPHTQYF.

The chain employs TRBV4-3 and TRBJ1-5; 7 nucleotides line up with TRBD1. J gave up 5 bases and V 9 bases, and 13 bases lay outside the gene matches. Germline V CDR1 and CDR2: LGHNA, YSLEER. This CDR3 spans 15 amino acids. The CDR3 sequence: CARKGLRQGYQPQHF. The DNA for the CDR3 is TGCGCCAGAAAGGGCTTAAGACAGGGTTATCAGCCCCAGCATTTT.

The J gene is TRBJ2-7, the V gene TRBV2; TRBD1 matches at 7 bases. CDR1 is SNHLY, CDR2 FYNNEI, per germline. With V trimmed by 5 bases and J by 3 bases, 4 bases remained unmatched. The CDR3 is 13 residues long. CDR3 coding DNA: TGTGCCAGCAGTTGGGACAGCCTCTACGAGCAGTACTTC. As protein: CASSWDSLYEQYF. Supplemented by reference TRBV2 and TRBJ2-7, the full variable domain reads EPEVTQTPSHQVTQMGQEVILRCVPISNHLYFYWYRQILGQKVEFLVSFYNNEISEKSEIFDDQFSVERPDGSNFTLKIRSTKLEDSAMYFCASSWDSLYEQYFGPGTRLTVT.

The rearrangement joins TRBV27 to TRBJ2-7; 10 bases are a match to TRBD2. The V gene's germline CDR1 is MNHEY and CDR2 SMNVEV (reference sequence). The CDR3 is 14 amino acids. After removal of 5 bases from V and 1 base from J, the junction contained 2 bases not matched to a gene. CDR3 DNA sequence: TGTGCCAGCAGTCAACTAGCGGGATCCTACGAGCAGTACTTC. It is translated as CASSQLAGSYEQYF.

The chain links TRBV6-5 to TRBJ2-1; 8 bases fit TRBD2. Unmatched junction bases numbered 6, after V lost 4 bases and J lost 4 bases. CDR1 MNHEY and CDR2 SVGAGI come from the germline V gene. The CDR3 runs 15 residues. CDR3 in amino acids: CASSFRTSFYNEQFF. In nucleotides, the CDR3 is TGTGCCAGCAGTTTCAGGACTAGCTTTTACAATGAGCAGTTCTTC.

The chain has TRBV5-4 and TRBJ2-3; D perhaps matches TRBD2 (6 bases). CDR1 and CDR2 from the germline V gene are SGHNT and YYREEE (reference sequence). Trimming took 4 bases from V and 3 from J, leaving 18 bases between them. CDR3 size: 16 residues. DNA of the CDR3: TGTGCCAGCAGCAAAGCGCAACTAGCAGGTACAGATACGCAGTATTTT. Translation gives CASSKAQLAGTDTQYF.

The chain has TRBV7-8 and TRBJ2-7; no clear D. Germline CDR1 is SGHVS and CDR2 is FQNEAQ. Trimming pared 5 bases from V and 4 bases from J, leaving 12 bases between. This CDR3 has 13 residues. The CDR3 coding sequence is TGTGCCAGCAGCCGAGGTGCCGTATACGAGCAGTACTTC. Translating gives CASSRGAVYEQYF. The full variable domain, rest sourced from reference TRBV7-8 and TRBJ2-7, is GAGVSQSPRYKVAKRGQDVALRCDPISGHVSLFWYQQALGQGPEFLTYFQNEAQLDKSGLPSDRFFAERPEGSVSTLKIQRTQQEDSAVYLCASSRGAVYEQYFGPGTRLTVT.

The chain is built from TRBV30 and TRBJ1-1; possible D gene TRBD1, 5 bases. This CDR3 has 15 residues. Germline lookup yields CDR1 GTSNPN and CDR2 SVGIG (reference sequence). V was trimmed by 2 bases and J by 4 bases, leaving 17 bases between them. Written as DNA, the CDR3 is TGTGCCTGGAGTATCCAGCTGGGGCGCGGCACTGAAGCTTTCTTT. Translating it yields CAWSIQLGRGTEAFF.

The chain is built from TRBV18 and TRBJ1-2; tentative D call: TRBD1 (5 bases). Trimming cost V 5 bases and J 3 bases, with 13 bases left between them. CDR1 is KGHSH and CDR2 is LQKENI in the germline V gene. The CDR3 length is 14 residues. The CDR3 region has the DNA TGTGCCAGCTCAAAGGGACTTTCGGACTATGGCTACACCTTC. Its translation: CASSKGLSDYGYTF.